The present T cell receptor (beta chain) was sequenced within a study of blood T cell repertoires in COVID-19. Generated by immunoSEQ multiplex PCR, the TCRdb table keeps only in-frame clones and is missing some. The table lists hundreds of thousands of clones, 75% to 90% of them singletons, with around 30% in the top ten. CDR1 is MNHEY, CDR2 SVGAGI, per germline. Trimming removed 8 bases from V and 3 bases from J, with 19 bases in between. The CDR3 is 15 amino acids. This receptor was taken from a man in his forties with acute or convalescent COVID-19. Sequenced sample: peripheral blood. The rearrangement uses TRBV6-5 and TRBJ1-1; TRBD1 might be the D (6 bases). CDR3 residues: CASRRDISGYTEAFF. DNA for the CDR3: TGTGCCAGCCGCCGGGACATCTCGGGGTACACTGAAGCTTTCTTT.